The clone carrying this T cell receptor (beta chain) was detected many times. Its antigen is still unknown. Each donor had approximately 10 milliliters of peripheral blood drawn. The entry originates in a study of blood T cells in healthy people across ages. General study points: The study found TCR beta diversity correlated strongly with naive T cell percentage.

Trimming cost V 3 bases and J 3 bases; bases outside gene matches: 1. This CDR3 comprises 13 residues. A J-beta primer mix and a sample-barcoded 5' primer were used in a second PCR of about 7 to 12 cycles. TCRdb itself ran the 5' RACE reads through MiXCR, one entry per CDR3 protein. This sample has a few hundred thousand distinct CDR3 sequences, with 45% to 60% found just once. This chain uses TRBV12-3 or TRBV12-4 with TRBJ1-2; TRBD1 matches 7 bases. The clonotype comes from a man aged 55 to 70 in good health. The sequenced material came from blood. The CDR3 reads CASSLQGDYGYTF. CDR3 sequence (DNA): TGTGCCAGCAGTTTGCAGGGGGACTATGGCTACACCTTC.